This is a list of T cell receptor beta chains from one sample in a study of cytomegalovirus exposure and HLA in healthy donors. Sequencing was performed with immunoSEQ multiplex PCR; in TCRdb, only in-frame clones are kept and a portion is missing. The table has 150,000 to 200,000 clones, approximately 80% seen once. The specimen sequenced was PBMCs. These receptors were taken from a girl between 5 and 17 years old in good health and CMV-seropositive. Both conserved end residues are part of each CDR3. The D gene is left open where the match is weak. A row's size may be missing; if present it is once, few, many or a size class.

j_call: TRBJ2-2; v_call: TRBV27; clone_size: -; d_call: -; cdr3_aa: CASSFLGTSTGELFF; cdr3_nt: TGTGCCAGCAGTTTCCTTGGGACATCCACCGGGGAGCTGTTTTTT
j_call: TRBJ2-7; v_call: TRBV27; clone_size: -; d_call: TRBD2; cdr3_aa: CASSRAGGAGEQYF; cdr3_nt: TGTGCCAGCAGTCGTGCGGGAGGCGCGGGAGAGCAGTACTTC
j_call: TRBJ1-4; v_call: TRBV19; clone_size: once; d_call: TRBD1; cdr3_aa: CASNSGQEGIEKLFF; cdr3_nt: TGTGCCAGTAACTCTGGACAGGAGGGGATTGAAAAACTGTTTTTT
j_call: TRBJ2-1; v_call: TRBV25-1; clone_size: few; d_call: TRBD1; cdr3_aa: CASSPRIRQGDEQFF; cdr3_nt: TGTGCCAGCAGTCCCCGGATCCGGCAGGGGGATGAGCAGTTCTTC
j_call: TRBJ1-4; v_call: TRBV30; clone_size: -; d_call: -; cdr3_aa: CAWRGTLGGKLFF; cdr3_nt: TGTGCCTGGAGGGGCACCCTGGGGGGAAAACTGTTTTTT
j_call: TRBJ2-7; v_call: TRBV7-9; clone_size: -; d_call: TRBD1; cdr3_aa: CASSLTGAPNEQYF; cdr3_nt: TGTGCCAGCAGCCTGACAGGGGCGCCCAACGAGCAGTACTTC
j_call: TRBJ1-5; v_call: TRBV15; clone_size: -; d_call: TRBD1; cdr3_aa: CATSTDRGGYLLRNQPQHF; cdr3_nt: TGTGCCACCAGCACGGACAGGGGAGGATATCTGCTAAGAAATCAGCCCCAGCATTTT
j_call: TRBJ2-5; v_call: TRBV25-1; clone_size: -; d_call: TRBD2; cdr3_aa: CASSGRLAGDCEETQYF; cdr3_nt: TGTGCCAGCTCGGGGCGGCTAGCGGGAGACTGTGAAGAGACCCAGTACTTC
j_call: TRBJ2-3; v_call: TRBV30; clone_size: -; d_call: -; cdr3_aa: CAWSVGGKDTQYF; cdr3_nt: TGTGCCTGGAGTGTAGGGGGTAAAGATACGCAGTATTTT
j_call: TRBJ2-3; v_call: TRBV11-2; clone_size: once; d_call: -; cdr3_aa: CASSLNGRGRADTQYF; cdr3_nt: TGTGCCAGCAGCTTGAACGGACGGGGTCGGGCAGATACGCAGTATTTT
j_call: TRBJ2-1; v_call: TRBV1; clone_size: -; d_call: -; cdr3_aa: CTSSQSRDYKNPSSYNEQFF; cdr3_nt: TGCACCAGCAGCCAATCTCGGGACTACAAAAATCCTAGCTCCTACAATGAGCAGTTCTTC
j_call: TRBJ2-7; v_call: TRBV25-1; clone_size: -; d_call: -; cdr3_aa: CASSPGGSNPGQQYF; cdr3_nt: TGTGCCAGCAGTCCCGGGGGTAGCAACCCAGGCCAGCAGTACTTC
j_call: TRBJ1-4; v_call: TRBV7-6; clone_size: -; d_call: TRBD1; cdr3_aa: CASSLARGGLREKLFF; cdr3_nt: TGTGCCAGCAGCTTAGCGCGAGGGGGCTTAAGGGAAAAACTGTTTTTT
j_call: TRBJ1-1; v_call: TRBV9; clone_size: -; d_call: TRBD1; cdr3_aa: CASSSKTGGTEAFF; cdr3_nt: TGTGCCAGCAGCAGCAAGACAGGGGGCACTGAAGCTTTCTTT
j_call: TRBJ2-5; v_call: TRBV23-1; clone_size: few; d_call: TRBD2; cdr3_aa: CASSQSRAGVWETQYF; cdr3_nt: TGCGCCAGCAGTCAATCCAGAGCGGGAGTATGGGAGACCCAGTACTTC
j_call: TRBJ1-3; v_call: TRBV6-5; clone_size: -; d_call: -; cdr3_aa: CATAMGGVGNTIYF; cdr3_nt: TGTGCCACCGCTATGGGGGGAGTTGGAAACACCATATATTTT
j_call: TRBJ2-3; v_call: TRBV4-1; clone_size: -; d_call: -; cdr3_aa: CASSFRARQGTDTQYF; cdr3_nt: TGCGCCAGCAGCTTTCGGGCGAGGCAGGGGACAGATACGCAGTATTTT
j_call: TRBJ2-3; v_call: TRBV10-1; clone_size: -; d_call: TRBD2; cdr3_aa: CASSRAGVTDTQYF; cdr3_nt: TGCGCCAGCAGTAGGGCGGGAGTCACAGATACGCAGTATTTT
j_call: TRBJ2-1; v_call: TRBV27; clone_size: -; d_call: TRBD2; cdr3_aa: CASSFLAGANNEQFF; cdr3_nt: TGTGCCAGCAGTTTTTTAGCGGGAGCTAACAATGAGCAGTTCTTC
j_call: TRBJ1-1; v_call: TRBV10-2; clone_size: -; d_call: TRBD1; cdr3_aa: CASSEPDRGRGFYTEAFF; cdr3_nt: TGCGCCAGCAGTGAGCCAGACAGGGGAAGAGGCTTCTACACTGAAGCTTTCTTT
j_call: TRBJ1-1; v_call: TRBV18; clone_size: few; d_call: TRBD1; cdr3_aa: CASSMTGATVEAFF; cdr3_nt: TGTGCCAGCTCAATGACAGGGGCTACCGTTGAAGCTTTCTTT
j_call: TRBJ1-1; v_call: TRBV19; clone_size: -; d_call: TRBD1; cdr3_aa: CASTPYRGNGTEAFF; cdr3_nt: TGTGCCAGTACCCCTTACAGGGGGAATGGGACTGAAGCTTTCTTT
j_call: TRBJ1-1; v_call: TRBV7-2; clone_size: -; d_call: -; cdr3_aa: CASSLRQENTEAFF; cdr3_nt: TGTGCCAGCAGCTTACGACAGGAGAACACTGAAGCTTTCTTT
j_call: TRBJ2-7; v_call: TRBV18; clone_size: -; d_call: TRBD2; cdr3_aa: CASSPAGGPYEQYF; cdr3_nt: TGTGCCAGCTCACCAGCGGGAGGCCCCTACGAGCAGTACTTC
j_call: TRBJ2-1; v_call: TRBV15; clone_size: -; d_call: -; cdr3_aa: CATSTYTRHGLSYNEQFF; cdr3_nt: TGTGCCACCAGCACTTATACCCGACATGGATTGTCCTACAATGAGCAGTTCTTC
j_call: TRBJ2-7; v_call: TRBV6-4; clone_size: -; d_call: TRBD1; cdr3_aa: CASSPTGTGSYEQYF; cdr3_nt: TGTGCCAGCAGTCCTACCGGGACAGGGTCCTACGAGCAGTACTTC
j_call: TRBJ2-7; v_call: TRBV27; clone_size: -; d_call: -; cdr3_aa: CASSLSMSNQQYF; cdr3_nt: TGTGCCAGCAGTTTATCGATGTCTAATCAGCAGTACTTC
j_call: TRBJ1-1; v_call: TRBV7-9; clone_size: few; d_call: -; cdr3_aa: CASTGPGVQSNTEAFF; cdr3_nt: TGTGCCAGCACCGGTCCCGGGGTTCAGTCGAACACTGAAGCTTTCTTT
j_call: TRBJ2-7; v_call: TRBV30; clone_size: -; d_call: -; cdr3_aa: CAWGTFEFYEQYF; cdr3_nt: TGTGCCTGGGGGACTTTCGAGTTCTACGAGCAGTACTTC
j_call: TRBJ2-1; v_call: TRBV19; clone_size: once; d_call: -; cdr3_aa: CASRTLGVRGEQFF; cdr3_nt: TGTGCCAGTAGGACCTTGGGAGTTCGCGGTGAGCAGTTCTTC
j_call: TRBJ2-1; v_call: TRBV10-3; clone_size: -; d_call: TRBD1; cdr3_aa: CANGQGAYNEQFF; cdr3_nt: TGTGCCAACGGACAGGGGGCTTACAATGAGCAGTTCTTC
j_call: TRBJ1-4; v_call: TRBV19; clone_size: -; d_call: -; cdr3_aa: CASNSDSVNEKLFF; cdr3_nt: TGTGCCAGTAACTCCGACAGCGTTAATGAAAAACTGTTTTTT
j_call: TRBJ2-7; v_call: TRBV29-1; clone_size: -; d_call: TRBD1; cdr3_aa: CSAQGVTYEQYF; cdr3_nt: TGCAGCGCGCAGGGGGTAACCTACGAGCAGTACTTC
j_call: TRBJ1-2; v_call: TRBV15; clone_size: -; d_call: -; cdr3_aa: CATSRDMRAGAYGYTF; cdr3_nt: TGTGCCACCAGCAGAGATATGCGGGCAGGGGCTTATGGCTACACCTTC
j_call: TRBJ1-4; v_call: TRBV4-1; clone_size: few; d_call: -; cdr3_aa: CASSQVGEGQKLFF; cdr3_nt: TGCGCCAGCAGCCAAGTAGGGGAGGGTCAGAAACTGTTTTTT
j_call: TRBJ2-3; v_call: TRBV6-6; clone_size: -; d_call: -; cdr3_aa: CASSYPGADTQYF; cdr3_nt: TGTGCCAGCAGTTACCCGGGAGCAGATACGCAGTATTTT
j_call: TRBJ2-4; v_call: TRBV7-6; clone_size: -; d_call: -; cdr3_aa: CASSGDSYIQYF; cdr3_nt: TGTGCCAGCAGCGGGGACTCTTACATTCAGTACTTC
j_call: TRBJ2-5; v_call: TRBV7-9; clone_size: -; d_call: -; cdr3_aa: CASSPDTQETQYF; cdr3_nt: TGTGCCAGCAGCCCGGACACCCAAGAGACCCAGTACTTC
j_call: TRBJ2-3; v_call: TRBV5-6; clone_size: -; d_call: -; cdr3_aa: CASNRREPDTQYF; cdr3_nt: TGTGCCAGCAATAGGAGGGAACCAGATACGCAGTATTTT
j_call: TRBJ2-7; v_call: TRBV6-5; clone_size: -; d_call: TRBD2; cdr3_aa: CATTGGYEQYF; cdr3_nt: TGTGCCACTACCGGGGGGTACGAGCAGTACTTC
j_call: TRBJ2-2; v_call: TRBV13; clone_size: -; d_call: -; cdr3_aa: CASREDHLGELFF; cdr3_nt: TGTGCCAGCAGGGAGGATCATCTCGGGGAGCTGTTTTTT
j_call: TRBJ2-6; v_call: TRBV4-1; clone_size: few; d_call: TRBD1; cdr3_aa: CASSSRDRAESSGANVLTF; cdr3_nt: TGCGCCAGCAGCTCCCGGGACAGGGCGGAGAGCTCTGGGGCCAACGTCCTGACTTTC
j_call: TRBJ1-2; v_call: TRBV6-5; clone_size: -; d_call: -; cdr3_aa: CASSGTFFNYGYTF; cdr3_nt: TGTGCCAGCAGCGGGACTTTTTTTAACTATGGCTACACCTTC
j_call: TRBJ1-4; v_call: TRBV7-9; clone_size: -; d_call: TRBD1; cdr3_aa: CASSYGDRGNEKLFF; cdr3_nt: TGTGCCAGCAGCTACGGGGACAGGGGAAATGAAAAACTGTTTTTT
j_call: TRBJ1-5; v_call: TRBV18; clone_size: -; d_call: -; cdr3_aa: CASSPVVGQVLGPQHF; cdr3_nt: TGTGCCAGCTCACCGGTGGTGGGGCAGGTTTTGGGACCCCAGCATTTT
j_call: TRBJ1-2; v_call: TRBV7-9; clone_size: -; d_call: -; cdr3_aa: CASNTGVDNLYGYTF; cdr3_nt: TGTGCCAGCAACACGGGAGTGGACAACCTATATGGCTACACCTTC
j_call: TRBJ2-7; v_call: TRBV5-4; clone_size: -; d_call: -; cdr3_aa: CASSLLGGPGGLYEQYF; cdr3_nt: TGTGCCAGCAGCTTACTGGGAGGTCCAGGGGGGCTCTACGAGCAGTACTTC
j_call: TRBJ1-4; v_call: TRBV6-5; clone_size: few; d_call: -; cdr3_aa: CASSYSAGANEKLFF; cdr3_nt: TGTGCCAGCAGTTACTCGGCAGGGGCTAATGAAAAACTGTTTTTT
j_call: TRBJ1-6; v_call: TRBV30; clone_size: -; d_call: TRBD1; cdr3_aa: CAWSVTQGRGDLHF; cdr3_nt: TGTGCCTGGAGTGTAACCCAAGGCAGGGGGGATCTCCACTTT
j_call: TRBJ1-2; v_call: TRBV6-1; clone_size: -; d_call: TRBD1; cdr3_aa: CASSDRQGRHGGYTF; cdr3_nt: TGTGCCAGCAGTGATCGACAGGGTCGTCACGGTGGCTACACCTTC
j_call: TRBJ2-7; v_call: TRBV2; clone_size: -; d_call: -; cdr3_aa: CASSTGTVPGEQYF; cdr3_nt: TGTGCCAGCAGCACCGGGACTGTGCCTGGCGAGCAGTACTTC
j_call: TRBJ2-6; v_call: TRBV5-1; clone_size: few; d_call: -; cdr3_aa: CASSLGGTSGANVLTF; cdr3_nt: TGCGCCAGCAGCTTAGGCGGCACCTCTGGGGCCAACGTCCTGACTTTC
j_call: TRBJ2-1; v_call: TRBV5-1; clone_size: -; d_call: -; cdr3_aa: CASSGGGFAYNEQFF; cdr3_nt: TGCGCCAGCAGCGGCGGAGGGTTTGCCTACAATGAGCAGTTCTTC
j_call: TRBJ2-5; v_call: TRBV18; clone_size: -; d_call: -; cdr3_aa: CASSHGSAVQETQYF; cdr3_nt: TGTGCCAGCTCCCACGGTTCAGCGGTCCAAGAGACCCAGTACTTC